The 15 T cell receptor beta chains given below trace back to one sample, sequenced in a study of blood T cell repertoires in COVID-19. Some clones are missing from TCRdb's copy, which holds only in-frame ones; the method was immunoSEQ multiplex PCR. Found here are about 23,000 clones, 83% of them singletons; the top ten hold over 45%. The sample was peripheral blood. The receptors derive from a man aged 70-80 years with acute or convalescent COVID-19.

In its sample, this clone ranks as medium-sized. The V and J genes are TRBV10-3 and TRBJ2-1, with a weak D call TRBD2 (7 bases). In germline, CDR1 is ENHRY, CDR2 SYGVKD. The CDR3 has 14 residues. The germline V and J ends were trimmed by 0 bases and 9 bases, with 12 bases remaining between them. This CDR3 reads CAISESGGGREQFF. CDR3 nucleotides: TGTGCCATCAGTGAGTCAGGGGGGGGCCGTGAGCAGTTCTTC.

This clone was detected a few times. The chain is built from TRBV19 and TRBJ1-5; TRBD1 is a possible D gene (6 bases). This CDR3 spans 15 amino acids. Deletions cut 3 bases from V and 4 bases from J, with 13 bases between. Germline V gene sequence: CDR1 LNHDA, CDR2 SQIVND (reference sequence). CDR3 coding DNA: TGTGCCAGTAGTATGATAGTTGGACAGAATCAGCCCCAGCATTTT. Its translation: CASSMIVGQNQPQHF.

The V call is TRBV29-1, the J call TRBJ2-5; a weak D match, TRBD2 (5 bases). Germline loops: CDR1 SQVTM, CDR2 ANQGSEA. CDR3 length equals 11 residues. The V gene lost 7 bases and the J gene lost 5 bases, with 11 bases spanning the gap. The CDR3 protein is CSGGGGETQYF. The CDR3 DNA follows: TGCAGCGGAGGAGGAGGCGAGACCCAGTACTTC. Full variable domain (remainder filled in from reference TRBV29-1 and TRBJ2-5): SAVISQKPSRDICQRGTSLTIQCQVDSQVTMMFWYRQQPGQSLTLIATANQGSEATYESGFVIDKFPISRPNLTFSTLTVSNMSPEDSSIYLCSGGGGETQYFGPGTRLLVL.

The CDR3 DNA reads as TGTGCCAGCAGCTTACGGCGGGGGACCAACAATGAGCAGTTCTTC. It specifies CASSLRRGTNNEQFF. The chain couples TRBV11-1 to TRBJ2-1, with 7 bases that match TRBD2. From germline, CDR1 is SGHAT and CDR2 FQDESV (reference sequence). V trimming: 2 bases; J trimming: 5 bases; junction bases outside the gene matches: 6. This CDR3 has 15 residues.

The chain joins TRBV7-7 to TRBJ2-2; TRBD1 matches at 7 bases. Germline CDR1 is SSHAT and CDR2 is FNYEAQ (reference sequence). CDR3 length equals 15 residues. The trim removed 4 bases at V and 4 bases at J, leaving 6 bases unmatched. CDR3 residues: CASSSGTAFTGELFF. CDR3 nucleotides: TGTGCCAGCAGCTCCGGGACAGCTTTCACCGGGGAGCTGTTTTTT.

The genes are TRBV9 and TRBJ2-3, with 10 bases lining up with TRBD2. Germline V gene sequence: CDR1 SGDLS, CDR2 YYNGEE. The CDR3 sequence is 17 residues long. V shed 3 bases and J 1 base; nucleotides not matched to a gene: 8. The chain's CDR3 is CASSAGASGSGTDTQYF. For the CDR3, the DNA is TGTGCCAGCAGCGCGGGCGCTAGCGGGAGCGGCACAGATACGCAGTATTTT. Combining the CDR3 with reference TRBV9 and TRBJ2-3 gives the whole variable domain DSGVTQTPKHLITATGQRVTLRCSPRSGDLSVYWYQQSLDQGLQFLIQYYNGEERAKGNILERFSAQQFPDLHSELNLSSLELGDSALYFCASSAGASGSGTDTQYFGPGTRLTVL.

J is TRBJ2-2 and V is TRBV10-3, with D unclear. Deletions cut 0 bases from V and 7 bases from J, with 6 bases between. CDR3 length equals 13 residues. Germline values: CDR1 ENHRY, CDR2 SYGVKD. The CDR3 DNA sequence: TGTGCCATCAGTGAGTCTCCAGGCGGGGAGCTGTTTTTT. Its protein product is CAISESPGGELFF.

J is TRBJ1-1 and V is TRBV2; a possible D gene is TRBD1 (6 bases). Germline CDR1 is SNHLY and CDR2 is FYNNEI. The CDR3 runs 13 residues. V dropped 6 bases and J dropped 0 bases, with 8 bases sitting between them. The CDR3 DNA follows: TGTGCCAGCAGACAGGGCTTGAACACTGAAGCTTTCTTT. Translating gives CASRQGLNTEAFF.

The chain carries TRBV6-5 and TRBJ2-7; 7 bases agree with TRBD1. V lost 4 bases to trimming and J lost 0 bases; unmatched junction nucleotides: 6. This CDR3 region has 15 residues. Germline-derived CDR1 and CDR2 are MNHEY and SVGAGI. CDR3 region: CASSSPGQSSYEQYF. CDR3 DNA sequence: TGTGCCAGCAGTTCCCCGGGACAGAGCTCCTACGAGCAGTACTTC.

The genes are TRBV5-1 and TRBJ1-1; possible D gene TRBD1, 6 bases. CDR1 is SGHRS and CDR2 is YFSETQ in the germline V gene. Deletions cut 0 bases from V and 0 bases from J, with 9 bases between. This CDR3 is built from 15 residues. CDR3 bases: TGCGCCAGCAGCTTGGGACAGGTCATGAACACTGAAGCTTTCTTT. Protein sequence: CASSLGQVMNTEAFF.

Concerning this clone: A junction boundary mismatches the germline segment, possibly from a read error. This chain joins TRBV7-3 and TRBJ2-3, with 9 bases identical to TRBD2. The V gene's germline CDR1 is SGHTA and CDR2 FQGTGA. This CDR3 comprises 15 residues. CDR3 DNA: TGTGCCATCAGCTTTGTTCTAGCGGGGCCATATACTCAGTATTTT. It codes for CAISFVLAGPYTQYF.

The chain links TRBV4-2 to TRBJ2-4; TRBD2 agrees at 10 bases. Germline V gives CDR1 LGHNA, CDR2 YNFKEQ. The CDR3 extends over 16 amino acids. V was pared by 2 bases and J by 2 bases, with 3 bases of the junction left unmatched. The CDR3 sequence: CASSQPGLATKNIQYF. CDR3 bases: TGTGCCAGCAGCCAACCGGGACTAGCGACCAAAAACATTCAGTACTTC.

The CDR3 DNA sequence: TGTGCCAGCACTATTGGGACAGGGGAAGAGACCCAGTACTTC. This translates into CASTIGTGEETQYF. The chain joins TRBV7-9 to TRBJ2-5; 10 nucleotides agree with TRBD1. V gave up 7 bases and J gave up 3 bases; unmatched junction bases: 5. CDR3 size: 14 residues. CDR1 is SEHNR, CDR2 FQNEAQ, per germline (reference sequence).

The chain recombines TRBV18 with TRBJ2-2; 9 positions agree with TRBD1. The CDR3 sequence is 16 residues long. With 0 bases clipped from V and 3 bases from J, the junction kept 2 bases outside the gene matches. Germline CDR1 reads KGHSH; CDR2 reads LQKENI. Written as DNA, the CDR3 is TGTGCCAGCTCACCACCGCGACAGGGGGACACCGGGGAGCTGTTTTTT. It yields the protein CASSPPRQGDTGELFF.

The V gene is TRBV2, the J gene TRBJ1-2; no clear D. This CDR3 is built from 13 residues. Trimming shortened V by 2 bases and J by 8 bases, and 12 bases separated the two germline ends. The V gene's germline CDR1 is SNHLY and CDR2 FYNNEI. CDR3 sequence: CASSEISSQGYTF. The CDR3 coding sequence is TGTGCCAGCAGTGAAATCTCCTCCCAGGGCTACACCTTC.